Presented here are 26 T cell receptor beta chains from one specimen sequenced in a study of chronic HIV infection and antiretroviral therapy. A single record per CDR3 protein comes from TCRdb applying MiXCR to the 5' RACE reads. Seen here are around 30,000 distinct CDR3 sequences, about 9.6% observed once, and the top ten hold roughly 2.4%. Sequencing used peripheral blood. All receptors come from an adult who had HIV and had not received antiretroviral therapy, or was an uninfected healthy control (not recorded which).

Within the sample, this clonotype is medium-sized. The V gene is TRBV11-2, the J gene TRBJ2-3; the match to TRBD2 covers 8 bases. Germline V gene sequence: CDR1 SGHAT, CDR2 FQNNGV. V lost 4 bases, J lost 3 bases, and 9 bases stayed unmatched. This CDR3 is 16 amino acids long. The CDR3 DNA reads as TGTGCCAGCAGCTACGAATTAGCGGGATCAACAGATACGCAGTATTTT. Its translation: CASSYELAGSTDTQYF.

Ten or more counts support this clonotype. This chain uses TRBV4-3 with TRBJ1-5; D remains ambiguous. Trimming took 0 bases from V and 6 from J, leaving 15 bases between them. From germline, CDR1 is LGHNA and CDR2 YSLEER. The CDR3 totals 16 residues. The CDR3 region is CASSQEREWVSQPQHF. The CDR3 nucleotides read TGCGCCAGCAGCCAAGAGAGAGAGTGGGTTTCTCAGCCCCAGCATTTT.

This clonotype appeared many times. The V call is TRBV6-1, the J call TRBJ2-7, with 8 bases that match TRBD2. Looked up from germline, CDR1 is MNHNS and CDR2 is SASEGT. V shed 2 bases and J 3 bases; nucleotides not matched to a gene: 6. The CDR3 runs to 15 residues. As DNA, the CDR3 is TGTGCCAGCAGTGAACCCAGGACTAGCAGCTACGAGCAGTACTTC. Protein: CASSEPRTSSYEQYF.

The rearrangement links TRBV29-1 to TRBJ1-2; D not certain. This CDR3 is 11 amino acids long. The ends were cut back, 0 bases at V and 3 bases at J, with 2 bases in the middle. The germline gives CDR1 SQVTM, CDR2 ANQGSEA. The CDR3 protein is CSVEEYYGYTF. CDR3 DNA sequence: TGCAGCGTTGAAGAGTACTATGGCTACACCTTC.

This clonotype was found many times. CDR3 loop: CASSLDSAETQYF. The CDR3 DNA sequence: TGCGCCAGCAGCTTGGATAGTGCAGAGACCCAGTACTTC. The chain recombines TRBV5-1 with TRBJ2-5; D not certain. The length of the CDR3 is 13 residues. V was shortened by 0 bases and J by 4 bases, with 7 bases between the two germline ends. Per germline, CDR1 SGHRS and CDR2 YFSETQ.

This clonotype was seen at least ten times. The chain has TRBV29-1 and TRBJ1-5; tentative D call: TRBD1 (5 bases). V dropped 4 bases and J dropped 2 bases, with 9 bases sitting between them. CDR1 is SQVTM and CDR2 is ANQGSEA in the germline V gene. The CDR3 consists of 13 residues. This chain's CDR3 is CSVARDGNQPQHF. DNA of the CDR3: TGCAGCGTTGCCAGGGACGGCAATCAGCCCCAGCATTTT.

The chain links TRBV29-1 to TRBJ1-1, with a possible D match to TRBD1 (5 bases). Per the germline V gene, CDR1 is SQVTM and CDR2 is ANQGSEA. V gave up 5 bases and J gave up 5 bases, with 15 bases separating them. The CDR3 is made up of 13 amino acids. The CDR3, as DNA: TGCAGCGTTACATCCGGGGCAAAGACTGAAGCTTTCTTT. Translated, it gives CSVTSGAKTEAFF.

This clonotype was observed a handful of times. This rearrangement joins TRBV7-9 to TRBJ1-4; D might be TRBD1 (6 bases). This CDR3 has 22 residues. Trimming pared 4 bases from V and 0 bases from J, leaving 30 bases between. Germline V gene sequence: CDR1 SEHNR, CDR2 FQNEAQ (reference sequence). CDR3 sequence reads: CASSSKSLRTVPHVATNEKLFF. For the CDR3, the DNA is TGTGCCAGCAGCTCCAAGAGCCTTCGGACAGTTCCCCACGTTGCAACTAATGAAAAACTGTTTTTT.

This clonotype was seen many times. V usage is TRBV18 and J usage is TRBJ1-1, with D possibly matching TRBD1 (5 bases). The CDR3 spans 15 residues. Germline V CDR1 and CDR2: KGHSH, LQKENI. V was trimmed by 3 bases and J by 0 bases, leaving 11 bases between them. The CDR3 sequence: CASSPGWTLNTEAFF. DNA of the CDR3: TGTGCCAGCTCACCGGGATGGACATTGAACACTGAAGCTTTCTTT. Combining the CDR3 with reference TRBV18 and TRBJ1-1 gives the whole variable domain NAGVMQNPRHLVRRRGQEARLRCSPMKGHSHVYWYRQLPEEGLKFMVYLQKENIIDESGMPKERFSAEFPKEGPSILRIQQVVRGDSAAYFCASSPGWTLNTEAFFGQGTRLTVV.

At least ten counts were recorded for this clonotype. The chain links TRBV10-3 to TRBJ2-3, with 9 bases matching TRBD1. This CDR3 has 17 amino acids. The germline V gene has CDR1 ENHRY and CDR2 SYGVKD. After removal of 3 bases from V and 11 bases from J, the junction contained 18 bases not matched to a gene. CDR3 sequence (DNA): TGTGCCATCAGTGACCCCGTACCGGGACAGGGTGGCCACAGGCAGTATTTT. It is translated as CAISDPVPGQGGHRQYF.

This clonotype showed up just a few times. The CDR3 loop reads CASSYGQTNTEAFF. The CDR3 DNA follows: TGTGCCAGCAGTTACGGGCAGACAAACACTGAAGCTTTCTTT. This rearrangement joins TRBV6-6 to TRBJ1-1, with D unclear. Germline V CDR1 and CDR2: MNHNY, SVGAGI (reference sequence). The CDR3 contains 14 residues. Trimming took 2 bases from V and 2 from J, leaving 9 bases between them.

Ten or more counts support this clonotype. The CDR3 protein is CASSFRQDHHGYTF. The CDR3 DNA reads as TGCGCCAGCAGCTTTCGACAGGACCACCATGGCTACACCTTC. The V and J genes are TRBV5-1 and TRBJ1-2; maybe TRBD1 (6 bases). The germline CDR1 and CDR2 sequences are SGHRS and YFSETQ. V shed 2 bases and J shed 6 bases, with 14 bases lying between them. This CDR3 spans 14 amino acids. The variable domain in full, with the rest retrieved from reference TRBV5-1 and TRBJ1-2, is KAGVTQTPRYLIKTRGQQVTLSCSPISGHRSVSWYQQTPGQGLQFLFEYFSETQRNKGNFPGRFSGRQFSNSRSEMNVSTLELGDSALYLCASSFRQDHHGYTFGSGTRLTVV.

Comments on this clonotype: The missing conserved phenylalanine or tryptophan at the end of this CDR3 makes a read error likely. This chain uses TRBV29-1 with TRBJ2-7, with D possibly being TRBD2 (6 bases). This CDR3 has 14 amino acids. V shed 6 bases and J shed 7 bases, with 22 bases lying between them. Germline V gives CDR1 SQVTM, CDR2 ANQGSEA. The CDR3 DNA follows: TGCAGCGTGTCGGGACTTACCGACCGTGGGGAGCAGTACCTC. Encoded protein: CSVSGLTDRGEQYL.

V is TRBV27 and J is TRBJ2-4; 10 bases map to TRBD1. Germline lookup yields CDR1 MNHEY and CDR2 SMNVEV (reference sequence). Germline trimming cut 3 bases from V and 5 bases from J; bases unmatched to any gene: 1. The CDR3 is 14 amino acids. CDR3 loop: CASSFGTGENIQYF. DNA for the CDR3: TGTGCCAGCAGTTTTGGGACAGGGGAAAACATTCAGTACTTC.

V gene TRBV5-1 combines with J gene TRBJ1-1; unclear D gene. CDR3 length equals 13 residues. CDR1 SGHRS and CDR2 YFSETQ come from the germline V gene. V lost 0 bases to trimming and J lost 5 bases, with 8 bases between them. CDR3 protein: CASSLARETEAFF. In DNA form, the CDR3 reads TGCGCCAGCAGCTTGGCCCGCGAGACTGAAGCTTTCTTT.

This clonotype was seen repeatedly, ten times or more. The genes are TRBV7-2 and TRBJ2-5; D possibly corresponds to TRBD1 (6 bases). This CDR3 has 13 amino acids. Germline values: CDR1 SGHTA, CDR2 FQGNSA. V lost 4 bases and J 4 bases, leaving 10 bases between the germline ends. The CDR3 loop is CASSYGQSETQYF. Here the CDR3 DNA reads TGTGCCAGCAGCTACGGACAGTCAGAGACCCAGTACTTC.

The chain joins TRBV10-3 to TRBJ1-1, with 7 bases that match TRBD1. The CDR3 is made up of 15 amino acids. Germline V gene data show CDR1 as ENHRY and CDR2 as SYGVKD. V lost 10 bases, J lost 6 bases, and 17 bases stayed unmatched. The CDR3 DNA reads TGTGCCACCACGTTTCCGGGACAGAGTAACTCTGAAGCTTTCTTT. It is translated as CATTFPGQSNSEAFF.

This clonotype was counted ten times or more. The chain joins TRBV7-2 to TRBJ2-7, with D perhaps matching TRBD2 (6 bases). The CDR3 is 13 residues long. Germline V gene data show CDR1 as SGHTA and CDR2 as FQGNSA. With 2 bases removed from V and 4 bases from J, the gap between germline ends came to 9 bases. In DNA form, the CDR3 reads TGTGCCAGCAGCTTACGGGGGAATTACGAGCAGTACTTC. Translation gives CASSLRGNYEQYF. Full variable domain (missing parts from reference TRBV7-2 and TRBJ2-7): GAGVSQSPSNKVTEKGKDVELRCDPISGHTALYWYRQSLGQGLEFLIYFQGNSAPDKSGLPSDRFSAERTGGSVSTLTIQRTQQEDSAVYLCASSLRGNYEQYFGPGTRLTVT.

As concerns this clonotype: Just one base apart from a much larger clone, this may be a read error. This likely comes from a read error, as the CDR3 has no conserved phenylalanine or tryptophan at its end. This chain links TRBV28 with TRBJ2-7, with D possibly TRBD2 on 6 matching bases. In germline, CDR1 is MDHEN, CDR2 SYDVKM. Trimming shortened V by 5 bases and J by 6 bases, and 14 bases separated the two germline ends. This CDR3 spans 13 amino acids. The CDR3 bases are TGTGCCAGCAGTCTGCCACGGGGGTCCGAGCAGTACCTC. It specifies CASSLPRGSEQYL.

This clonotype was recorded many times. The chain combines TRBV27 with TRBJ2-7; a weak D match, TRBD1 (6 bases). The germline CDR1 and CDR2 sequences are MNHEY and SMNVEV (reference sequence). The germline V and J ends were trimmed by 4 bases and 3 bases, with 16 bases remaining between them. This CDR3 region has 15 residues. The CDR3 sequence is CASSSTGEAFYEQYF. CDR3 DNA sequence: TGTGCCAGCAGTTCGACAGGAGAGGCTTTCTACGAGCAGTACTTC.

This chain links TRBV30 with TRBJ2-1; 11 bases match TRBD1. CDR3 length equals 15 residues. Germline V gene sequence: CDR1 GTSNPN, CDR2 SVGIG (reference sequence). J gave up 7 bases and V 1 base, and 6 bases lay outside the gene matches. CDR3 residues: CAWSEGTGGGNEQFF. The CDR3, as DNA: TGTGCCTGGAGTGAAGGGACAGGGGGTGGGAATGAGCAGTTCTTC. The complete variable domain, with remaining parts taken from reference TRBV30 and TRBJ2-1, reads SQTIHQWPATLVQPVGSPLSLECTVEGTSNPNLYWYRQAAGRGLQLLFYSVGIGQISSEVPQNLSASRPQDRQFILSSKKLLLSDSGFYLCAWSEGTGGGNEQFFGPGTRLTVL.

This clonotype has more than one count but fewer than ten. The V and J genes are TRBV7-9 and TRBJ1-4, with a possible D match to TRBD1 (5 bases). V lost 5 bases and J 7 bases, leaving 20 bases between the germline ends. CDR1 SEHNR and CDR2 FQNEAQ come from the germline V gene (reference sequence). The CDR3 runs 16 residues. DNA for the CDR3: TGTGCCAGCAGCCCCAACGCGGCAGGGATGGGTGAAAAACTGTTTTTT. Its translation is CASSPNAAGMGEKLFF.

In this sample, this clonotype turned up many times. This chain links TRBV29-1 with TRBJ2-1; D is uncertain. Trimming stripped 7 bases from V and 9 bases from J, with 22 bases between. There are 14 residues in the CDR3. Germline lookup yields CDR1 SQVTM and CDR2 ANQGSEA. The CDR3 sequence is CSGSNGLGRSEQFF. CDR3 bases: TGCAGCGGGTCTAACGGGCTGGGAAGGTCTGAGCAGTTCTTC.

This chain connects TRBV5-6 to TRBJ1-1; the match to TRBD1 covers 9 bases. V lost 0 bases and J lost 5; bases outside the gene matches: 5. Per the germline V gene, CDR1 is SGHDT and CDR2 is YYEEEE. This CDR3 spans 15 amino acids. The CDR3 DNA follows: TGTGCCAGCAGCTTGGCTGGACAGGGGAGTACTGAAGCTTTCTTT. Translating it yields CASSLAGQGSTEAFF.

This clonotype was seen repeatedly, ten times or more. The CDR3 reads CASGQQGPYEQYF. In nucleotides, the CDR3 is TGTGCCAGCGGTCAACAGGGCCCCTACGAGCAGTACTTC. The chain has TRBV12-3 or TRBV12-4 and TRBJ2-7; possible D gene TRBD1, 6 bases. There are 13 residues in the CDR3. V was clipped by 8 bases and J by 2 bases, with 13 bases between them.

The table lists this clonotype with a few counts. The chain carries TRBV7-8 and TRBJ2-7; possibly TRBD1 for D (6 bases). The germline V gene has CDR1 SGHVS and CDR2 FQNEAQ. The CDR3 runs to 14 residues. The ends were cut back, 5 bases at V and 2 bases at J, with 13 bases in the middle. CDR3 protein: CASSKGQPTYEQYF. DNA of the CDR3: TGTGCCAGCAGCAAAGGACAGCCGACCTACGAGCAGTACTTC.